The present T cell receptor beta chain was sequenced within a study of T-cell memory formation after mild COVID-19. V was shortened by 4 bases and J by 5 bases, with 16 bases between the two germline ends. The CDR3 runs to 14 residues. Germline CDR1 SGDLS, CDR2 YYNGEE. This clonotype has just a few counts. TCRdb analysed the 5' RACE reads with MiXCR anew, one entry per CDR3 protein. Counted here are 180,000 or so distinct CDR3 sequences, roughly 12% occurring once; the ten biggest clones make up less than 4%. The sequence derives from a man between 18 and 35 years old who had mild COVID-19 (a few samples of this study predate the infection). Cell type and time point are not known. Specimen: PBMCs or a T cell subset sorted from them (not recorded which). The chain combines TRBV9 with TRBJ2-7, with no clear D. CDR3: CASSPLGSADEQYF. Here the CDR3 DNA reads TGTGCCAGCAGCCCCCTAGGGTCGGCTGACGAGCAGTACTTC. Combining the CDR3 with reference TRBV9 and TRBJ2-7 gives the whole variable domain DSGVTQTPKHLITATGQRVTLRCSPRSGDLSVYWYQQSLDQGLQFLIQYYNGEERAKGNILERFSAQQFPDLHSELNLSSLELGDSALYFCASSPLGSADEQYFGPGTRLTVT.